This T cell receptor beta chain was identified during a study of cytomegalovirus exposure and HLA in healthy donors. Trimming took 9 bases from V and 3 from J, leaving 20 bases between them. Germline CDR1 is MNHNS and CDR2 is SASEGT. The CDR3 covers 15 residues. Of note for this clone: Its antigen is still unknown.

The PCR used 60 Vbeta and 13 Jbeta primers. TCRdb's copy holds only in-frame clones and misses some; the assay was immunoSEQ multiplex PCR. Of around 190,000 clones detected, about 88% appear once; the ten largest clones hold more than 0.25%. Whole-study results and caveats: Rates of TCR association differed by HLA locus in a later analysis, with DRB1 highest and HLA-C lowest. The presence/absence work took it that sequencing depth was about the same across donors. Most sequenced TCRs were rare (though some public TCRs occurred in many donors).

The sequence was collected from a woman between 25 and 40 years old in good health and CMV-seronegative. V usage is TRBV6-1 and J usage is TRBJ1-1; the D gene is possibly TRBD1 (5 bases). Sequencing was performed on PBMCs. This CDR3 reads CASCKSRTLHTEAFF. Written as DNA, the CDR3 is TGTGCCAGTTGCAAGAGTAGGACATTGCACACTGAAGCTTTCTTT.